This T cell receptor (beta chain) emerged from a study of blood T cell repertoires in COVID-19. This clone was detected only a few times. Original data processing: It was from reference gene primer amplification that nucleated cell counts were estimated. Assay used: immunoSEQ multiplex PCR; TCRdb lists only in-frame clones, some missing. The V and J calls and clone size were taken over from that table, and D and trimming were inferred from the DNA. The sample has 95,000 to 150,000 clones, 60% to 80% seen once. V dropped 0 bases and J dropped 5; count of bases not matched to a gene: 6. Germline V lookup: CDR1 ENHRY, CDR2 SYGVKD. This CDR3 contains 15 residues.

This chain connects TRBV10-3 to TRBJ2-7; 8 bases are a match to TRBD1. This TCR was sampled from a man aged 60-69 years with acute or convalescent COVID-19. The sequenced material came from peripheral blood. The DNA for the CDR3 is TGTGCCATCAGTGAGTCGACTCCAGGGGGCCACGAGCAGTACTTC. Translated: CAISESTPGGHEQYF.